In this sample, the clone carrying this T cell receptor beta chain turned up many times. Its cognate antigen is unknown. The read ends 3 residues early relative to the CDR3; the germline J gene fills the gap. Patients and controls were mostly of Caucasian heritage. This entry is derived from a study of T cell clonality in common variable immunodeficiency. General study findings and limits: Compared with healthy controls, CVID subjects showed increased TCRbeta clonality, mostly in about a third. Patient heterogeneity in the CVID cohort limited correlations between repertoire features and clinical complications.

Measured with immunoSEQ multiplex PCR; TCRdb has only the in-frame clones, and not every one. The sample is made up of some 38,000 clones, none counted only once. The CDR3 contains 15 residues. V lost 5 bases to trimming and J lost 4 bases, with 17 bases between them. From germline, CDR1 is LNHDA and CDR2 SQIVND (reference sequence). This clonotype was sampled from a person aged 18 to 69 in good health. The V gene is TRBV19, the J gene TRBJ1-2, with D perhaps matching TRBD1 (6 bases). The sample taken for sequencing was peripheral blood mononuclear cells. The chain's CDR3 is CASSGWTALGYGYTF. The sequenced part of the CDR3 DNA is TGTGCCAGTAGTGGTTGGACAGCTTTGGGCTATGGC.